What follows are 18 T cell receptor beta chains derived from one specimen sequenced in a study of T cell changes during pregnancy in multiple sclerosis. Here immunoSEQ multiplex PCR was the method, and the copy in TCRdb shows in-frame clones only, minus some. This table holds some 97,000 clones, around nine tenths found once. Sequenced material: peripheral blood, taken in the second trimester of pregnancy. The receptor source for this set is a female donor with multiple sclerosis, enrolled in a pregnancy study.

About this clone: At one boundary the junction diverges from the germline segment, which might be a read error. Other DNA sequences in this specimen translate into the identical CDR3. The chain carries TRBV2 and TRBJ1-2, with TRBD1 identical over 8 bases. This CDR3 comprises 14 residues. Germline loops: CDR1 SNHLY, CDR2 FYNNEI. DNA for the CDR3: TGTGCTAGCATTATCCAGGGGGCGGGCTATGGCTACACCTTC. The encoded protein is CASIIQGAGYGYTF.

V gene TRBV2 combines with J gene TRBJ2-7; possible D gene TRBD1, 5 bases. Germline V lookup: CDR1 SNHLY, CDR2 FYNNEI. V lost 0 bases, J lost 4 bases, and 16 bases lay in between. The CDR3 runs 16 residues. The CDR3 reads CASSEAGGRVGYEQYF. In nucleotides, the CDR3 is TGTGCCAGCAGTGAAGCAGGTGGCAGGGTAGGGTACGAGCAGTACTTC.

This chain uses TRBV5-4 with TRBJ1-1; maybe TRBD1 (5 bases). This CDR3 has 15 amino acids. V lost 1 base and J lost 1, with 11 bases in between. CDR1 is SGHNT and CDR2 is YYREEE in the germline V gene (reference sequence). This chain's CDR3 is CASSLRVQANTEAFF. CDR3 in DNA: TGTGCCAGCAGCTTGAGAGTACAGGCGAACACTGAAGCTTTCTTT.

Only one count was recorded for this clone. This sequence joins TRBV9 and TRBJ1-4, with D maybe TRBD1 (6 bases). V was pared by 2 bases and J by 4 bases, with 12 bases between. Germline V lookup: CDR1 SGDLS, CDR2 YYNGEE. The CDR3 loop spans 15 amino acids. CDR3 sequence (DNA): TGTGCCAGCAGCGTTTCGACAGGACTTAATGAAAAACTGTTTTTT. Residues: CASSVSTGLNEKLFF.

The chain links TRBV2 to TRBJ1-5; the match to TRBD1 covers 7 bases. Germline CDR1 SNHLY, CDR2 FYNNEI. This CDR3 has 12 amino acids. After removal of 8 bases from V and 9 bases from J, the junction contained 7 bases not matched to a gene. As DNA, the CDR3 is TGTGCCAGCGCTGGGACAGCCCGGCCCCAGCATTTT. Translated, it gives CASAGTARPQHF.

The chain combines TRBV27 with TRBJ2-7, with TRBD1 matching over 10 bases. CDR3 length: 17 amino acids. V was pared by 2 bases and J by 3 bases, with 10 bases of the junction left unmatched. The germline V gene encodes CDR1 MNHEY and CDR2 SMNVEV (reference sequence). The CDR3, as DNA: TGTGCCAGCAGTTTACCGATGAGACAGGGGGCGGTCTACGAGCAGTACTTC. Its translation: CASSLPMRQGAVYEQYF.

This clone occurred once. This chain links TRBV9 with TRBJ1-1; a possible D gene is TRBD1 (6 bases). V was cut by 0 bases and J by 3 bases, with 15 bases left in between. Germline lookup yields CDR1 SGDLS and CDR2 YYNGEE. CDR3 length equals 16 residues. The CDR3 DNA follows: TGTGCCAGCAGCGTAGGAGGGGGGGGCTTCGACACTGAAGCTTTCTTT. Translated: CASSVGGGGFDTEAFF. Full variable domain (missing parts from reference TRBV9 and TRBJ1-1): DSGVTQTPKHLITATGQRVTLRCSPRSGDLSVYWYQQSLDQGLQFLIQYYNGEERAKGNILERFSAQQFPDLHSELNLSSLELGDSALYFCASSVGGGGFDTEAFFGQGTRLTVV.

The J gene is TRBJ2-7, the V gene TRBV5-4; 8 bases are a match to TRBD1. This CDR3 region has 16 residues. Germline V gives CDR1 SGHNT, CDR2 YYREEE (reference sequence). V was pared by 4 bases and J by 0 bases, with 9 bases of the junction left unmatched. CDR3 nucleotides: TGTGCCAGCAGCCCATCCTTGACAGGGGCCTCCTACGAGCAGTACTTC. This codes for CASSPSLTGASYEQYF. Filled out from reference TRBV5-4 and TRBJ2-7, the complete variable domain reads ETGVTQSPTHLIKTRGQQVTLRCSSQSGHNTVSWYQQALGQGPQFIFQYYREEENGRGNFPPRFSGLQFPNYSSELNVNALELDDSALYLCASSPSLTGASYEQYFGPGTRLTVT.

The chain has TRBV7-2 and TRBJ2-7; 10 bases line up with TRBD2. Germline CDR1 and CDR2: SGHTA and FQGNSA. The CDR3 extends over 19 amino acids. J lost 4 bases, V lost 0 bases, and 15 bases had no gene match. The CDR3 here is CASSLALSGGALPGYEQYF. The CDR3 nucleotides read TGTGCCAGCAGCTTAGCGCTAAGCGGGGGGGCCCTTCCGGGTTACGAGCAGTACTTC.

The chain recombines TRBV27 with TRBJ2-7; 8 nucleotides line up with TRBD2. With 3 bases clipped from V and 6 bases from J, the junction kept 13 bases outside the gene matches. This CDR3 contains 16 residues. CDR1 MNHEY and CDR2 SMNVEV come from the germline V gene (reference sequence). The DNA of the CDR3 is TGTGCCAGCAGTTTCCTCCGTAGCGGGGTGTCCCGCGAGCAGTACTTC. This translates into CASSFLRSGVSREQYF.

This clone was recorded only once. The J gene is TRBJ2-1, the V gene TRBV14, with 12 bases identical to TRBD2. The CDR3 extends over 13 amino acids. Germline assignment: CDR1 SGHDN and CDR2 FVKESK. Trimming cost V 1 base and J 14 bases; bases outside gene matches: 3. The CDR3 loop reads CASSQGASGREFF. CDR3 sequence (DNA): TGTGCCAGCAGCCAAGGGGCTAGCGGGAGGGAGTTCTTC.

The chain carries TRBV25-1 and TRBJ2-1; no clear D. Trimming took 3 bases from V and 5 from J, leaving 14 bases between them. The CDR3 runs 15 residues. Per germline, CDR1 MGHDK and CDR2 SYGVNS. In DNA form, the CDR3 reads TGTGCCAGCAGTGACACTACTTTAATAAACAATGAGCAGTTCTTC. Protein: CASSDTTLINNEQFF.

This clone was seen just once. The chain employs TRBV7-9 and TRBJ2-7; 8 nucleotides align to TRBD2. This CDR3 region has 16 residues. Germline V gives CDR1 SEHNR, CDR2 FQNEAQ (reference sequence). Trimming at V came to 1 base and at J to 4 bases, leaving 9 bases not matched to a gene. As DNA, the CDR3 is TGTGCCAGCAGCTTAGGGACTAGCAGAAACCCTTACGAGCAGTACTTC. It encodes CASSLGTSRNPYEQYF. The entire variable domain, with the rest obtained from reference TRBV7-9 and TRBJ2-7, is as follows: DTGVSQNPRHKITKRGQNVTFRCDPISEHNRLYWYRQTLGQGPEFLTYFQNEAQLEKSRLLSDRFSAERPKGSFSTLEIQRTEQGDSAMYLCASSLGTSRNPYEQYFGPGTRLTVT.

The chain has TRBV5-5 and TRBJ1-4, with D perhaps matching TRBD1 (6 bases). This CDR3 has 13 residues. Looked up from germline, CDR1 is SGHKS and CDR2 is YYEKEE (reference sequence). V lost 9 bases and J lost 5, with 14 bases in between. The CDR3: CATGRGGNEKLFF. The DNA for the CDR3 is TGTGCCACTGGAAGGGGGGGAAATGAAAAACTGTTTTTT.

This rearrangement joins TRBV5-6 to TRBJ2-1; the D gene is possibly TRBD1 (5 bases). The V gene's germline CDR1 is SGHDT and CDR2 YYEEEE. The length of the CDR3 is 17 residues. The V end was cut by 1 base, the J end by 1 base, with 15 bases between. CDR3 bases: TGTGCCAGCAGCTTGTCGTACGGCAGGGCTTCCTACAATGAGCAGTTCTTC. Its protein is CASSLSYGRASYNEQFF.

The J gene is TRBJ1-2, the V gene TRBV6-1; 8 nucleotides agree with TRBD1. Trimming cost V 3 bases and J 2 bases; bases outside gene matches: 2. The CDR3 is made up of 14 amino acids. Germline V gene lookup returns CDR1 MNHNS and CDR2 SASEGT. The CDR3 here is CASSERTGNYGYTF. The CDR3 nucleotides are TGTGCCAGCAGTGAGAGGACAGGGAACTATGGCTACACCTTC.

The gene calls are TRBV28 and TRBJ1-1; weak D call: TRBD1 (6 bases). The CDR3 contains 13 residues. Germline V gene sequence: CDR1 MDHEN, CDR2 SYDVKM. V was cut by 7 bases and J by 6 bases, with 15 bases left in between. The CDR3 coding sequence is TGTGCCAGCAACTTGGGGGGGCAGCCTGAAGCTTTCTTT. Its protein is CASNLGGQPEAFF.

This CDR3 reads CASSQGVRGQPQHF. DNA for the CDR3: TGCGCCAGCAGCCAAGGGGTCCGGGGTCAGCCCCAGCATTTT. The gene calls are TRBV4-1 and TRBJ1-5; no clear D gene. Germline values: CDR1 MGHRA, CDR2 YSYEKL. V lost 1 base to trimming and J lost 6 bases, with 10 bases between them. This CDR3 has 14 amino acids.